The 24 T cell receptor beta chains reported below all come from one sample, sequenced in a study of cytomegalovirus exposure and HLA in healthy donors. Assay used: immunoSEQ multiplex PCR; TCRdb lists only in-frame clones, some missing. This table holds about 220,000 clones, around nine tenths found once. The source material was PBMCs. These receptor sequences come from a woman aged 18-29 years in good health and CMV-seronegative.

V is TRBV9 and J is TRBJ2-7; 11 bases are shared with TRBD2. This CDR3 comprises 16 residues. The trim removed 0 bases at V and 3 bases at J, leaving 5 bases unmatched. Germline-derived CDR1 and CDR2 are SGDLS and YYNGEE. CDR3 protein: CASSVGGLAEYYEQYF. In DNA form, the CDR3 reads TGTGCCAGCAGCGTAGGGGGACTAGCGGAATACTACGAGCAGTACTTC.

V is TRBV28 and J is TRBJ2-1; 7 bases are shared with TRBD2. Germline V gene lookup returns CDR1 MDHEN and CDR2 SYDVKM. The CDR3 contains 13 residues. V lost 4 bases, J lost 9 bases, and 6 bases stayed unmatched. Written as DNA, the CDR3 is TGTGCCAGCAGTTCCAGACTAGCTGGTGAGCAGTTCTTC. Protein: CASSSRLAGEQFF.

This chain connects TRBV7-3 to TRBJ2-5; possible D gene TRBD1, 6 bases. Germline-derived CDR1 and CDR2 are SGHTA and FQGTGA. V was shortened by 5 bases and J by 5 bases, with 18 bases between the two germline ends. The length of the CDR3 is 15 residues. The CDR3 bases are TGTGCCAGCAGCCTATCCCGTGGGGGCGTGGAGACCCAGTACTTC. This codes for CASSLSRGGVETQYF.

V gene TRBV27 combines with J gene TRBJ2-1, with D possibly being TRBD2 (5 bases). Germline CDR1 reads MNHEY; CDR2 reads SMNVEV (reference sequence). V lost 6 bases to trimming and J lost 4 bases, with 22 bases between them. CDR3 length equals 17 residues. The CDR3 loop is CASSPVVSSGKYNEQFF. The CDR3 DNA reads TGTGCCAGCAGCCCTGTGGTGTCGAGCGGAAAATACAATGAGCAGTTCTTC.

This chain links TRBV27 with TRBJ2-7; 7 bases are a match to TRBD1. The germline V gene encodes CDR1 MNHEY and CDR2 SMNVEV (reference sequence). The V segment lost 6 bases and the J segment 2 bases; nucleotides outside the gene matches: 13. This CDR3 contains 16 residues. This CDR3 is CASRPPAGTATYEQYF. The CDR3 nucleotides are TGTGCCAGCAGACCTCCCGCCGGGACAGCTACCTACGAGCAGTACTTC.

V usage is TRBV29-1 and J usage is TRBJ2-2; tentative D call: TRBD1 (6 bases). Germline CDR1 is SQVTM and CDR2 is ANQGSEA. The V end lost 6 bases, the J end lost 4 bases, and 12 bases lay between the germline ends. This CDR3 contains 13 residues. CDR3 residues: CSVTEDSTGELFF. The CDR3 region has the DNA TGCAGCGTCACGGAGGACAGCACCGGGGAGCTGTTTTTT.

This clone was seen more than once but under ten times. V usage is TRBV18 and J usage is TRBJ1-1, with D tentatively TRBD1 (6 bases). Per germline, CDR1 KGHSH and CDR2 LQKENI. V lost 3 bases to trimming and J lost 11 bases, with 16 bases between them. The CDR3 extends over 13 amino acids. The chain's CDR3 is CASSPGTQGTAFF. CDR3 nucleotide sequence: TGTGCCAGCTCACCGGGTACACAGGGAACGGCTTTCTTT. The whole variable domain, filled in from reference TRBV18 and TRBJ1-1, reads NAGVMQNPRHLVRRRGQEARLRCSPMKGHSHVYWYRQLPEEGLKFMVYLQKENIIDESGMPKERFSAEFPKEGPSILRIQQVVRGDSAAYFCASSPGTQGTAFFGQGTRLTVV.

The chain joins TRBV7-2 to TRBJ2-7; 11 nucleotides agree with TRBD2. Germline V CDR1 and CDR2: SGHTA, FQGNSA. With V trimmed by 8 bases and J by 5 bases, 8 bases remained unmatched. This CDR3 contains 14 residues. The CDR3 nucleotides are TGTGCCAGCGGTACTAGCGGGAGCCACGACGAGCAGTACTTC. It is translated as CASGTSGSHDEQYF.

This chain uses TRBV6-5 with TRBJ1-2, with 7 bases lining up with TRBD1. The CDR3 consists of 16 residues. V was pared by 2 bases and J by 6 bases, with 12 bases of the junction left unmatched. Germline V CDR1 and CDR2: MNHEY, SVGAGI. The CDR3 DNA follows: TGTGCCAGCAGTTACCTACCCCCGGGACAGTTAAATGGCTACACCTTC. This encodes CASSYLPPGQLNGYTF.

The chain uses TRBV20-1 and TRBJ2-7, with TRBD2 as a possible D gene (5 bases). CDR3 length: 10 residues. Germline CDR1 reads DFQATT; CDR2 reads SNEGSKA (reference sequence). Trimming shortened V by 7 bases and J by 9 bases, and 13 bases separated the two germline ends. The CDR3 sequence is CSVHAGAQYF. The CDR3 bases are TGCAGTGTCCACGCGGGTGCGCAGTACTTC.

The chain uses TRBV6-5 and TRBJ2-1, with D hard to call. This CDR3 is 11 amino acids long. V was shortened by 3 bases and J by 10 bases, with 7 bases between the two germline ends. Germline V gives CDR1 MNHEY, CDR2 SVGAGI. The CDR3 reads CASSYETEQFF. The DNA for the CDR3 is TGTGCCAGCAGTTATGAAACAGAGCAGTTCTTC.

The CDR3 sequence is CASSLARASGRQETQYF. The CDR3, as DNA: TGTGCCAGCAGCTTAGCGCGGGCTAGCGGGAGGCAGGAGACCCAGTACTTC. The chain combines TRBV7-8 with TRBJ2-5; 11 nucleotides align to TRBD2. The CDR3 has 17 residues. J was trimmed by 5 bases and V by 0 bases; bases with no gene match: 8. Germline loops: CDR1 SGHVS, CDR2 FQNEAQ.

CDR3 loop: CASSSNPTGVQTYEQYF. The DNA for the CDR3 is TGTGCCAGCAGTTCAAACCCAACAGGAGTCCAAACCTACGAGCAGTACTTC. The genes are TRBV27 and TRBJ2-7; D is perhaps TRBD1 (5 bases). Germline V lookup: CDR1 MNHEY, CDR2 SMNVEV (reference sequence). This CDR3 spans 17 amino acids. The V end lost 4 bases, the J end lost 2 bases, and 21 bases lay between the germline ends.

V and J are TRBV6-6 and TRBJ2-7, with D unresolved. This CDR3 spans 13 amino acids. V was trimmed by 1 base and J by 7 bases, leaving 11 bases between them. Germline CDR1 reads MNHNY; CDR2 reads SVGAGI (reference sequence). This chain's CDR3 is CASSYFTNGEQYF. CDR3 nucleotides: TGTGCCAGCAGTTACTTTACTAATGGAGAGCAGTACTTC.

The gene calls are TRBV4-1 and TRBJ2-7; 9 bases map to TRBD1. Per germline, CDR1 MGHRA and CDR2 YSYEKL. The V gene end was trimmed by 1 base and the J gene end by 5 bases; junction bases not matched to a gene: 9. CDR3 size: 16 residues. The CDR3 nucleotides are TGCGCCAGCAGCCAAGGAGCTACAGGGGGCGGCCACGAGCAGTACTTC. Translated, it gives CASSQGATGGGHEQYF.

In nucleotides, the CDR3 is TGTGCCAGCAGCTTGGTGAGTACCGAGCAGTACTTC. The encoded protein is CASSLVSTEQYF. V gene TRBV5-5 combines with J gene TRBJ2-7; no clear D gene. The CDR3 is 12 amino acids. The V gene's germline CDR1 is SGHKS and CDR2 YYEKEE (reference sequence). With 0 bases removed from V and 6 bases from J, the gap between germline ends came to 7 bases.

V is TRBV5-6 and J is TRBJ2-1; 12 nucleotides agree with TRBD2. Germline V gene sequence: CDR1 SGHDT, CDR2 YYEEEE. This CDR3 comprises 15 residues. The J segment lost 7 bases and the V segment lost 0 bases, leaving 2 bases of the junction unmatched. The CDR3 loop is CASSLGTSGINEQFF. The CDR3 DNA is TGTGCCAGCAGCTTGGGGACTAGCGGGATAAATGAGCAGTTCTTC.

The chain has TRBV4-3 and TRBJ2-1, with D uncertain. Trimming took 1 base from V and 5 from J, leaving 6 bases between them. The CDR3 covers 13 residues. Germline V gene sequence: CDR1 LGHNA, CDR2 YSLEER. The CDR3 here is CASSQVENNEQFF. The CDR3, as DNA: TGCGCCAGCAGCCAAGTCGAGAACAATGAGCAGTTCTTC.

This clone was recorded only once. This chain links TRBV9 with TRBJ2-6; 8 nucleotides line up with TRBD1. The CDR3 sequence is 15 residues long. The germline CDR1 and CDR2 sequences are SGDLS and YYNGEE. V trimming: 3 bases; J trimming: 3 bases; junction bases outside the gene matches: 2. For the CDR3, the DNA is TGTGCCAGCAGCGGGACAGGGTTTGGGGCCAACGTCCTGACTTTC. Residues: CASSGTGFGANVLTF.

V gene TRBV2 combines with J gene TRBJ1-1; unclear D gene. The V and J ends lost 2 bases and 3 bases respectively, with 16 bases between them. The germline V gene encodes CDR1 SNHLY and CDR2 FYNNEI. The CDR3 length is 16 residues. This CDR3 is CASSELSTGLHTEAFF. The CDR3 DNA sequence: TGTGCCAGCAGTGAACTCTCGACGGGTTTGCACACTGAAGCTTTCTTT.

V and J are TRBV2 and TRBJ2-7; unclear D gene. Trimming stripped 6 bases from V and 2 bases from J, with 5 bases between. The CDR3 runs to 11 residues. Germline V gene data show CDR1 as SNHLY and CDR2 as FYNNEI. The CDR3 here is CASRTAYEQYF. CDR3 coding DNA: TGTGCCAGCAGGACTGCCTACGAGCAGTACTTC.

The chain has TRBV5-1 and TRBJ2-7, with D hard to call. This CDR3 has 15 residues. V lost 0 bases and J 3 bases, leaving 13 bases between the germline ends. Germline-derived CDR1 and CDR2 are SGHRS and YFSETQ. The chain's CDR3 is CASSLVLASGYEQYF. Written as DNA, the CDR3 is TGCGCCAGCAGCTTGGTTTTAGCTTCGGGCTACGAGCAGTACTTC.

CDR3 amino acids: CASSSQGRSYNEQFF. CDR3 sequence (DNA): TGTGCCAGCAGTTCACAGGGGCGCTCCTACAATGAGCAGTTCTTC. This chain connects TRBV6-5 to TRBJ2-1; 7 bases are a match to TRBD1. Germline loops: CDR1 MNHEY, CDR2 SVGAGI. V lost 4 bases, J lost 0 bases, and 3 bases stayed unmatched. This CDR3 is 15 amino acids long.

The chain employs TRBV7-9 and TRBJ1-2; D perhaps matches TRBD1 (5 bases). Between the trimmed V and J ends, which lost 0 bases and 7 bases, there was a span of 12 bases. The germline V gene has CDR1 SEHNR and CDR2 FQNEAQ (reference sequence). The CDR3 sequence is 14 residues long. Here the CDR3 DNA reads TGTGCCAGCAGCTTAGCGGCCGGGGGTTTTGGCTACACCTTC. Residues: CASSLAAGGFGYTF.